These T cell receptor beta chains were read from a single sample in a study of T cell responses to AZD1222 COVID-19 vaccine. The repertoire was sequenced with immunoSEQ multiplex PCR; TCRdb's copy has only in-frame clones and lacks some. The sample has some 140,000 clones; roughly 91% are singletons. The sequences come from peripheral blood, collected 28 days after the second AZD1222 dose. These receptors were collected from an adult who received the AZD1222 COVID-19 vaccine. The CDR3 runs from the conserved cysteine through the conserved F or W. The order of the fields is clone size, D gene, V gene, J gene, CDR3 DNA, CDR3 protein. D genes are given only for firm matches. Only some rows state a clone size, as once, few, many or a class for expanded clones.

clone_size: .; d_call: .; v_call: TRBV6-1; j_call: TRBJ1-1; cdr3_nt: TGTGCCAGCAGTGAAAGAGGGGTCAGCTATGAAGCTTTCTTT; cdr3_aa: CASSERGVSYEAFF
clone_size: .; d_call: TRBD2; v_call: TRBV10-3; j_call: TRBJ2-1; cdr3_nt: TGTGCCATCAGTGGGGCGGCGGGGGGCCCGGGATTCTTC; cdr3_aa: CAISGAAGGPGFF
clone_size: .; d_call: TRBD1; v_call: TRBV15; j_call: TRBJ1-3; cdr3_nt: TGTGCCACCAGCAGGGGACAGACCTCTGGAAACACCATATATTTT; cdr3_aa: CATSRGQTSGNTIYF
clone_size: .; d_call: .; v_call: TRBV3-1/TRBV3-2; j_call: TRBJ1-6; cdr3_nt: TGTGCCAGCAGCCAAACCGGGTTTTCACCCCTCCACTTT; cdr3_aa: CASSQTGFSPLHF
clone_size: .; d_call: .; v_call: TRBV10-3; j_call: TRBJ1-3; cdr3_nt: TGTGCCATTTCCACAGGGTATGGAAACACCATATATTTT; cdr3_aa: CAISTGYGNTIYF
clone_size: .; d_call: TRBD1; v_call: TRBV7-9; j_call: TRBJ1-5; cdr3_nt: TGTGCCAGCAGCACCGGGACAGGGGGGAGCAATCAGCCCCAGCATTTT; cdr3_aa: CASSTGTGGSNQPQHF
clone_size: .; d_call: .; v_call: TRBV13; j_call: TRBJ1-1; cdr3_nt: TGTGCCAGCAGATTGACAGACACTGAAGCTTTCTTT; cdr3_aa: CASRLTDTEAFF
clone_size: .; d_call: TRBD1; v_call: TRBV2; j_call: TRBJ1-5; cdr3_nt: TGTGCCAGCAGTGAAACAGGGGGAGGCAATCAGCCCCAGCATTTT; cdr3_aa: CASSETGGGNQPQHF
clone_size: .; d_call: .; v_call: TRBV3-1/TRBV3-2; j_call: TRBJ2-5; cdr3_nt: TGTGCCAGCAGCCAAGATACGGACAGAAAAGAGACCCAGTACTTC; cdr3_aa: CASSQDTDRKETQYF
clone_size: .; d_call: .; v_call: TRBV19; j_call: TRBJ1-2; cdr3_nt: TGTGCCAGTAGTCCGTCTCACTTAGGGGGAGTTGACTATGGCTACACCTTC; cdr3_aa: CASSPSHLGGVDYGYTF
clone_size: .; d_call: .; v_call: TRBV11-2; j_call: TRBJ2-7; cdr3_nt: TGTGCCAGCAGCTTACAGGGTGTTAGGGTCGCAAACTCCTACGAGCAGTACTTC; cdr3_aa: CASSLQGVRVANSYEQYF
clone_size: .; d_call: .; v_call: TRBV7-9; j_call: TRBJ1-2; cdr3_nt: TGTGCCAGCAGTCCTCATTATGGCTACACCTTC; cdr3_aa: CASSPHYGYTF
clone_size: .; d_call: .; v_call: TRBV7-3; j_call: TRBJ1-2; cdr3_nt: TGTGCCAGCAGTTTAGATTTCCCTCCGGGGGGTTATGGCTACACCTTC; cdr3_aa: CASSLDFPPGGYGYTF
clone_size: .; d_call: TRBD2; v_call: TRBV7-6; j_call: TRBJ2-3; cdr3_nt: TGTGCCAGCAGTCAAAGCGGGATAGATACGCAGTATTTT; cdr3_aa: CASSQSGIDTQYF
clone_size: .; d_call: .; v_call: TRBV7-6; j_call: TRBJ1-6; cdr3_nt: TGTGCCAGCAGCCCAGGACAGTCGTATAATTCACCCCTCCACTTT; cdr3_aa: CASSPGQSYNSPLHF
clone_size: .; d_call: .; v_call: TRBV11-3; j_call: TRBJ2-7; cdr3_nt: TGTGCCAGCAGCTTACCGCCATCGGCGGGGTTTCACGAGCAGTACTTC; cdr3_aa: CASSLPPSAGFHEQYF
clone_size: .; d_call: .; v_call: TRBV7-2; j_call: TRBJ1-6; cdr3_nt: TGTGCCAGCAGCTTAGAGCTTAGGGGTAATTCACCCCTCCACTTT; cdr3_aa: CASSLELRGNSPLHF
clone_size: .; d_call: .; v_call: TRBV11-2; j_call: TRBJ2-1; cdr3_nt: TGTGCCAGCAGCTCCCCCCGTGACCCATCCTACAATGAGCAGTTCTTC; cdr3_aa: CASSSPRDPSYNEQFF
clone_size: .; d_call: .; v_call: TRBV3-1/TRBV3-2; j_call: TRBJ2-7; cdr3_nt: TGTGCCAGCAGCCACAGCGCCGAGCAGTACTTC; cdr3_aa: CASSHSAEQYF
clone_size: few; d_call: TRBD1; v_call: TRBV5-1; j_call: TRBJ1-2; cdr3_nt: TGCGCCAGCAGCTCCGGGACAGGTCCCCTACCCTATGGCTACACCTTC; cdr3_aa: CASSSGTGPLPYGYTF
clone_size: once; d_call: .; v_call: TRBV18; j_call: TRBJ1-1; cdr3_nt: TGTGCCAGCTCACCGGAGGGTGTGAACACTGAAGCTTTCTTT; cdr3_aa: CASSPEGVNTEAFF
clone_size: .; d_call: .; v_call: TRBV5-1; j_call: TRBJ2-7; cdr3_nt: TGCGCCAGCAGCGGAGCCAGCAGGGTTGTCTACCGACCGCTTAGCTCCTACGAGCAGTACTTC; cdr3_aa: CASSGASRVVYRPLSSYEQYF
clone_size: .; d_call: .; v_call: TRBV11-2; j_call: TRBJ2-7; cdr3_nt: TGTGCCAGCAGCTTAGAACCGGCCGGGGACGAGCAGTACTTC; cdr3_aa: CASSLEPAGDEQYF
clone_size: .; d_call: TRBD1; v_call: TRBV5-6; j_call: TRBJ1-2; cdr3_nt: TGTGCCAGCAGCTACTTCGACAGGGGGCAAGGCTACACCTTC; cdr3_aa: CASSYFDRGQGYTF
clone_size: .; d_call: .; v_call: TRBV6-5; j_call: TRBJ1-4; cdr3_nt: TGTGCCAGCAGGAGGGAGAGAACTAATGAAAAACTGTTTTTT; cdr3_aa: CASRRERTNEKLFF
clone_size: .; d_call: .; v_call: TRBV18; j_call: TRBJ2-3; cdr3_nt: TGTGCCAGCTCACCACAGGGGGCAGATACGCAGTATTTT; cdr3_aa: CASSPQGADTQYF
clone_size: .; d_call: .; v_call: TRBV9; j_call: TRBJ2-5; cdr3_nt: TGTGCCAGCAGCGTGGGCGGGGGCACCCAAGAGACCCAGTACTTC; cdr3_aa: CASSVGGGTQETQYF
clone_size: .; d_call: .; v_call: TRBV6-5; j_call: TRBJ1-2; cdr3_nt: TGTGCCAGCAGCCTAGGTCGGCGCTATGGCTACACCTTC; cdr3_aa: CASSLGRRYGYTF
clone_size: .; d_call: .; v_call: TRBV11-3; j_call: TRBJ2-5; cdr3_nt: TGTGCCAGCAGCCCCAAGCAGCAAGGAGAAGAGACCCAGTACTTC; cdr3_aa: CASSPKQQGEETQYF
clone_size: .; d_call: .; v_call: TRBV7-6; j_call: TRBJ2-2; cdr3_nt: TGTGCCAGCAGCTTTGCCCCCTCTTTGGGGTCCACCGGGGAGCTGTTTTTT; cdr3_aa: CASSFAPSLGSTGELFF
clone_size: .; d_call: TRBD2; v_call: TRBV7-2; j_call: TRBJ2-7; cdr3_nt: TGTGCCAGCAGCTTAGCCTCGGGACTAGCGGGTTTGGAGCAGTACTTC; cdr3_aa: CASSLASGLAGLEQYF
clone_size: .; d_call: .; v_call: TRBV15; j_call: TRBJ2-5; cdr3_nt: TGTGCCACCAGCAGGGAACTTACAGAGGAGACCCAGTACTTC; cdr3_aa: CATSRELTEETQYF
clone_size: .; d_call: .; v_call: TRBV28; j_call: TRBJ2-1; cdr3_nt: TGTGCCAGCAGTTTCCTCTCAATGAGCTCCTACAATGAGCAGTTCTTC; cdr3_aa: CASSFLSMSSYNEQFF
clone_size: .; d_call: TRBD1; v_call: TRBV27; j_call: TRBJ2-5; cdr3_nt: TGTGCCAGCAGTCCCCGGGGACAGGGAAAGACCCAGTACTTC; cdr3_aa: CASSPRGQGKTQYF
clone_size: .; d_call: .; v_call: TRBV5-1; j_call: TRBJ2-1; cdr3_nt: TGCGCCAGCAGCCGGAGTGTAGTCTCCTACAATGAGCAGTTCTTC; cdr3_aa: CASSRSVVSYNEQFF
clone_size: .; d_call: .; v_call: TRBV7-9; j_call: TRBJ2-7; cdr3_nt: TGTGCCAGCAGCCCGGGGACTGCTACCTACGAGCAGTACTTC; cdr3_aa: CASSPGTATYEQYF
clone_size: .; d_call: .; v_call: TRBV20-1; j_call: TRBJ1-2; cdr3_nt: TGCAGTGCTAGTGTGGGAGACTATGGCTACACCTTC; cdr3_aa: CSASVGDYGYTF
clone_size: .; d_call: .; v_call: TRBV3-1/TRBV3-2; j_call: TRBJ1-5; cdr3_nt: TGTGCCAGCAGCCAAGATTCAGCTGGTCAGCCCCAGCATTTT; cdr3_aa: CASSQDSAGQPQHF
clone_size: .; d_call: .; v_call: TRBV6-5; j_call: TRBJ1-2; cdr3_nt: TGTGCCAGCGGTTTGGGAGCAGGGTATTATGGCTACACCTTC; cdr3_aa: CASGLGAGYYGYTF
clone_size: .; d_call: TRBD1; v_call: TRBV28; j_call: TRBJ2-5; cdr3_nt: TGTGCCAGCAGGCCGACAGGGATCGAGACCCAGTACTTC; cdr3_aa: CASRPTGIETQYF
clone_size: .; d_call: TRBD2; v_call: TRBV11-2; j_call: TRBJ2-1; cdr3_nt: TGTGCCAGCAGCTCTCCGGGACTAGATCCCTTTTTCTTC; cdr3_aa: CASSSPGLDPFFF
clone_size: .; d_call: TRBD2; v_call: TRBV7-9; j_call: TRBJ2-1; cdr3_nt: TGTGCCAGCAGCTTGGGACTAGGAATAGACAATGAGCAGTTCTTC; cdr3_aa: CASSLGLGIDNEQFF
clone_size: .; d_call: TRBD2; v_call: TRBV7-2; j_call: TRBJ2-5; cdr3_nt: TGTGCCAGCAGCTCTGGGGCGGTAGCGGGGGGCACCCAGTACTTC; cdr3_aa: CASSSGAVAGGTQYF
clone_size: .; d_call: .; v_call: TRBV5-4; j_call: TRBJ2-1; cdr3_nt: TGTGCCAGCAGCCGCATCGACTGGCACAATGAGCAGTTCTTC; cdr3_aa: CASSRIDWHNEQFF
clone_size: .; d_call: .; v_call: TRBV15; j_call: TRBJ2-1; cdr3_nt: TGTGCCACCAGCAGCCCGGGACTCACCAATGAGCAGTTCTTC; cdr3_aa: CATSSPGLTNEQFF
clone_size: .; d_call: .; v_call: TRBV11-2; j_call: TRBJ1-1; cdr3_nt: TGTGCCAGCAGCTTAATTTTGGAGGGTGTACGTGCTGAAGCTTTCTTT; cdr3_aa: CASSLILEGVRAEAFF
clone_size: .; d_call: .; v_call: TRBV7-9; j_call: TRBJ2-1; cdr3_nt: TGTGCCAGCAGCCTCGGGGATGAGCAGTTCTTC; cdr3_aa: CASSLGDEQFF
clone_size: .; d_call: .; v_call: TRBV6-4; j_call: TRBJ2-5; cdr3_nt: TGTGCCAGCAGTCCCTCGGGACACTTAAAAGAGACCCAGTACTTC; cdr3_aa: CASSPSGHLKETQYF
clone_size: .; d_call: TRBD2; v_call: TRBV19; j_call: TRBJ2-3; cdr3_nt: TGTGCCAGTAGACTAGCGGGGGGAGATACGCAGTATTTT; cdr3_aa: CASRLAGGDTQYF
clone_size: .; d_call: .; v_call: TRBV19; j_call: TRBJ2-7; cdr3_nt: TGTGCCAGTAGCGGGGCTAGCTCCTACGAGCAGTACTTC; cdr3_aa: CASSGASSYEQYF
clone_size: few; d_call: TRBD1; v_call: TRBV6-5; j_call: TRBJ1-1; cdr3_nt: TGTGCCAGCAGTTACGGACAGGTGAACACTGAAGCTTTCTTT; cdr3_aa: CASSYGQVNTEAFF
clone_size: .; d_call: .; v_call: TRBV11-3; j_call: TRBJ1-1; cdr3_nt: TGTGCCAGCAGACGCACTCCGAACACTGAAGCTTTCTTT; cdr3_aa: CASRRTPNTEAFF
clone_size: .; d_call: TRBD1; v_call: TRBV27; j_call: TRBJ1-6; cdr3_nt: TGTGCCAGCAGTTTCGGACAGGGTCCGGGATATAATTCACCCCTCCACTTT; cdr3_aa: CASSFGQGPGYNSPLHF
clone_size: .; d_call: .; v_call: TRBV2; j_call: TRBJ1-2; cdr3_nt: TGTGCCAGCAGTGAACAGGGAGACGGCTACACCTTC; cdr3_aa: CASSEQGDGYTF
clone_size: .; d_call: .; v_call: TRBV3-1/TRBV3-2; j_call: TRBJ2-7; cdr3_nt: TGTGCCAGCAGCCAAGATAGCGGAACCTCCTACGAGCAGTACTTC; cdr3_aa: CASSQDSGTSYEQYF
clone_size: .; d_call: TRBD2; v_call: TRBV2; j_call: TRBJ2-5; cdr3_nt: TGTGCCAGCAGTACGGGACTAGCGGGGCCAAGAGAGTACTTC; cdr3_aa: CASSTGLAGPREYF
clone_size: .; d_call: TRBD1; v_call: TRBV5-8; j_call: TRBJ1-2; cdr3_nt: TGTGCCAGCAGCTTGGGGACAGGCGGTTTCTATGGCTACACCTTC; cdr3_aa: CASSLGTGGFYGYTF
clone_size: once; d_call: .; v_call: TRBV12-3/TRBV12-4; j_call: TRBJ1-5; cdr3_nt: TGTGCCAGCAGCAGGGACAATCAGCCCCAGCATTTT; cdr3_aa: CASSRDNQPQHF
clone_size: .; d_call: .; v_call: TRBV10-2; j_call: TRBJ1-5; cdr3_nt: TGCGCCAGCAGTACCACAGGGCGGGGAAATCAGCCCCAGCATTTT; cdr3_aa: CASSTTGRGNQPQHF